The T cell receptor (beta chain) under discussion was sequenced for a study of CD8 T cells in ankylosing spondylitis. Findings and caveats of the study: Earlier literature documents some of the motif variants in reactive arthritis synovial fluid and blood. Reported data indicate significant enrichment of disease-linked clones within matched ankylosing spondylitis synovial fluid. There was a TCR beta motif, made of several highly homologous variants, that appeared characteristic of ankylosing spondylitis blood. Clones linked with disease were CD8+ and fairly uncommon in the peripheral blood.

Details on this clonotype: The antigen remains undetermined.

CDR1 is SGHTA and CDR2 is FQGNSA in the germline V gene. CDR3 length: 16 amino acids. With V trimmed by 3 bases and J by 0 bases, 6 bases remained unmatched. Making use of molecular barcodes, quantitative 5'-RACE generated TCR beta libraries. TCRdb redid the calling of the 5' RACE reads with MiXCR, one entry per CDR3 protein. The repertoire holds 650,000 to 800,000 distinct CDR3 sequences, with under 20% as singletons. The V call is TRBV7-2, the J call TRBJ1-2; 8 bases are a match to TRBD1. The source material was blood, either unsorted or a sorted T cell fraction (not recorded which). The TCR sequence derives from a male donor with ankylosing spondylitis. The CDR3 DNA reads TGTGCCAGCAGCTTGAGGGCGACAGGGGCTAACTATGGCTACACCTTC. This encodes CASSLRATGANYGYTF. The variable domain in full, with the rest retrieved from reference TRBV7-2 and TRBJ1-2, is GAGVSQSPSNKVTEKGKDVELRCDPISGHTALYWYRQSLGQGLEFLIYFQGNSAPDKSGLPSDRFSAERTGGSVSTLTIQRTQQEDSAVYLCASSLRATGANYGYTFGSGTRLTVV.